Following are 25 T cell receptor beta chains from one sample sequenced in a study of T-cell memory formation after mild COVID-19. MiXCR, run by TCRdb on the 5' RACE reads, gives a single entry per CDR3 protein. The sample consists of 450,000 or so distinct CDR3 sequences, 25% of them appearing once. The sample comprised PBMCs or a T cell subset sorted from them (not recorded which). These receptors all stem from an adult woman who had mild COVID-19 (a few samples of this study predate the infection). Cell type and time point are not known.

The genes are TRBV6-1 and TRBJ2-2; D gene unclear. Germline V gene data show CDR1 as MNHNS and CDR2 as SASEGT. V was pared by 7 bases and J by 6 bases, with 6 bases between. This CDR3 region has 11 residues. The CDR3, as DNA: TGTGCCAGCAAAGAGGCCGGGGAGCTGTTTTTT. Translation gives CASKEAGELFF.

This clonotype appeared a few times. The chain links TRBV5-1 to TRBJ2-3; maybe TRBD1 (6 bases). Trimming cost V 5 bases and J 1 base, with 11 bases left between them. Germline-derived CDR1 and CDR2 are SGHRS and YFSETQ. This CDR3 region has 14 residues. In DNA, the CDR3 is TGCGCCAGCAGGGCGGACAGCGGCACAGATACGCAGTATTTT. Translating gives CASRADSGTDTQYF.

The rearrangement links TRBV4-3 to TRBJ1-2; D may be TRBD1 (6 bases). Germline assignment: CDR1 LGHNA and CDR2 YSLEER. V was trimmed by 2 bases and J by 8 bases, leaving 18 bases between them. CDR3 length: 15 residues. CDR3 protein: CASSQLDTGTGGYTF. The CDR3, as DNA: TGCGCCAGCAGCCAACTTGATACAGGGACGGGCGGCTACACCTTC.

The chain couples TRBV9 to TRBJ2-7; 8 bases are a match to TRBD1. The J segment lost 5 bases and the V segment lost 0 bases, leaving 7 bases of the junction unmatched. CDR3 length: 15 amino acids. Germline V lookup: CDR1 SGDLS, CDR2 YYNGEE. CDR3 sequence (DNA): TGTGCCAGCAGCGTAGGTGTAACAGGGGGTAACGAGCAGTACTTC. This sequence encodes CASSVGVTGGNEQYF.

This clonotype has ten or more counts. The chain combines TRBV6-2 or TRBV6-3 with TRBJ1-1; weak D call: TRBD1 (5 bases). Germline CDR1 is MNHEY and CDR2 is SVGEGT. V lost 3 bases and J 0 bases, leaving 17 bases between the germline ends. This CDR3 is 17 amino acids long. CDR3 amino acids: CASSYNRGTSMNTEAFF. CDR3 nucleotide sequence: TGTGCCAGCAGTTATAATCGCGGGACTTCCATGAACACTGAAGCTTTCTTT.

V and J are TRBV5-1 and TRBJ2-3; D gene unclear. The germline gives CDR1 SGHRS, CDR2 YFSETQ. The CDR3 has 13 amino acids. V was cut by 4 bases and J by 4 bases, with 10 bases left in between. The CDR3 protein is CASSGDLADTQYF. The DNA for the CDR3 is TGCGCCAGCAGCGGGGATCTGGCAGATACGCAGTATTTT. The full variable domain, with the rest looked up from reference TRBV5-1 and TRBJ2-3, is KAGVTQTPRYLIKTRGQQVTLSCSPISGHRSVSWYQQTPGQGLQFLFEYFSETQRNKGNFPGRFSGRQFSNSRSEMNVSTLELGDSALYLCASSGDLADTQYFGPGTRLTVL.

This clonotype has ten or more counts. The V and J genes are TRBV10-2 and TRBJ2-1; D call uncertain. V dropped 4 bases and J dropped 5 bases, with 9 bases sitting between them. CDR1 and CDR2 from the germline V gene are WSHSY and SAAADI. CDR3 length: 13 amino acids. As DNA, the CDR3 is TGCGCCAGCAGTGTATTACGGGACAATGAGCAGTTCTTC. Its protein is CASSVLRDNEQFF.

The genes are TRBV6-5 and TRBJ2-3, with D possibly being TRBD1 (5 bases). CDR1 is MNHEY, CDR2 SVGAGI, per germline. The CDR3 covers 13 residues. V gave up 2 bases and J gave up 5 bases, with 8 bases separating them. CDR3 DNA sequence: TGTGCCAGCAGTTACCTCGACAGAGATACGCAGTATTTT. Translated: CASSYLDRDTQYF.

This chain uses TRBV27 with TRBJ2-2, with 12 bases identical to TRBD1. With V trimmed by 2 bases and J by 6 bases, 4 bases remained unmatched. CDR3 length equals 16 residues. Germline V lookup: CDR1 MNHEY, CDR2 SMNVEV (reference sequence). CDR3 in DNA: TGTGCCAGCAGTTTACTGGGACAGGGGGCCTCCGGGGAGCTGTTTTTT. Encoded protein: CASSLLGQGASGELFF.

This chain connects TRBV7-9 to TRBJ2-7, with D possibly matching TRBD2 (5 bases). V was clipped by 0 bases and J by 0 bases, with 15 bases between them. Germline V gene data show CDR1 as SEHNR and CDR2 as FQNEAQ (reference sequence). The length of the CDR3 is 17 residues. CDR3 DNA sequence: TGTGCCAGCAGCTTAGCCAATGACCAGCGGACCTCCTACGAGCAGTACTTC. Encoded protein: CASSLANDQRTSYEQYF.

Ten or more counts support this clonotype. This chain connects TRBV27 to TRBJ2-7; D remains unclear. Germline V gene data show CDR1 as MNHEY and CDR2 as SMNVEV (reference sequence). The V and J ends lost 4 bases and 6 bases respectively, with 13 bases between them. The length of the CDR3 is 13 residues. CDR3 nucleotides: TGTGCCAGCAGTTACCAGCAGGTCTCCGAGCAGTACTTC. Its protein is CASSYQQVSEQYF.

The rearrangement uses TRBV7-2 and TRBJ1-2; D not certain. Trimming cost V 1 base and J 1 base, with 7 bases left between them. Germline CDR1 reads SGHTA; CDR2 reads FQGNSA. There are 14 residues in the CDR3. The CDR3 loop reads CASSLGRVNYGYTF. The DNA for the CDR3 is TGTGCCAGCAGCTTAGGCCGGGTTAACTATGGCTACACCTTC.

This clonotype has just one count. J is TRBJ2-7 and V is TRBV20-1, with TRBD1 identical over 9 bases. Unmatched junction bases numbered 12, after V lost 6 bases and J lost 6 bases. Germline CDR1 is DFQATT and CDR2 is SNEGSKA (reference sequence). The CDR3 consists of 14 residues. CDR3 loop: CSAVLGTGKSEQYF. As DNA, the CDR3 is TGCAGTGCAGTGCTCGGGACAGGGAAATCCGAGCAGTACTTC.

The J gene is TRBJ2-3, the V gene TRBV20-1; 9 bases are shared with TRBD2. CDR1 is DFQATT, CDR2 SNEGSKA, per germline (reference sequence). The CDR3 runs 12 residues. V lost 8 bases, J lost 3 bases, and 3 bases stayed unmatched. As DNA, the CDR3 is TGCAGTCCAGCGGGAGGTACAGATACGCAGTATTTT. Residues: CSPAGGTDTQYF.

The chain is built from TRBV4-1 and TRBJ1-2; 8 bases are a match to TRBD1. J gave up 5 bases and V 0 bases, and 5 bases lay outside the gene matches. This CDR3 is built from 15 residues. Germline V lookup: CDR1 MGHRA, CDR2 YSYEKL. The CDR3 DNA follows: TGCGCCAGCAGCCAAGATCATGACAGGGGATATGGCTACACCTTC. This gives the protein CASSQDHDRGYGYTF.

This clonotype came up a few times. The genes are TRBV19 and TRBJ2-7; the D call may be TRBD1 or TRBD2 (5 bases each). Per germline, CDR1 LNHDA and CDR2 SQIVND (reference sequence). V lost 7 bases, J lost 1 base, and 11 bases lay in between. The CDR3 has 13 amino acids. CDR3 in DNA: TGTGCCAGTACTGGGACGGAGTCCTACGAGCAGTACTTC. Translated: CASTGTESYEQYF.

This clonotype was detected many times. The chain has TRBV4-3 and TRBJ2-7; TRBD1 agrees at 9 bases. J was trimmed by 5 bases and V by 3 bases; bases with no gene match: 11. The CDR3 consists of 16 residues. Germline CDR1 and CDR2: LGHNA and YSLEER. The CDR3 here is CASSHWGTGKRNEQYF. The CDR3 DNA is TGCGCCAGCAGCCATTGGGGGACAGGGAAGCGAAACGAGCAGTACTTC.

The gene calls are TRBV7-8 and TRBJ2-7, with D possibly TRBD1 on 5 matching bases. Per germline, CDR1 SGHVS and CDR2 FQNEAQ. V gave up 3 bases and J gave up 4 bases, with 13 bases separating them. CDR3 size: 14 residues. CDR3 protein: CASSFWVDSYEQYF. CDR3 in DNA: TGTGCCAGCAGCTTCTGGGTTGACAGTTACGAGCAGTACTTC.

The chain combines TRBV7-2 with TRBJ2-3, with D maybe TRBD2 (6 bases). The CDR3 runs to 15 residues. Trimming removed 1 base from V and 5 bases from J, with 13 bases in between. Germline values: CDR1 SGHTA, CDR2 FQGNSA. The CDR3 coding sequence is TGTGCCAGCAGCTTAGTCGGACTACCCTTAGATACGCAGTATTTT. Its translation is CASSLVGLPLDTQYF.

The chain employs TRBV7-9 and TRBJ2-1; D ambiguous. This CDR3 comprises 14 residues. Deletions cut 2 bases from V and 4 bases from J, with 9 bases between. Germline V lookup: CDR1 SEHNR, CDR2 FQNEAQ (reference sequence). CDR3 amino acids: CASSLSIGYNEQFF. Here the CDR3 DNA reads TGTGCCAGCAGCTTATCGATCGGGTACAATGAGCAGTTCTTC.

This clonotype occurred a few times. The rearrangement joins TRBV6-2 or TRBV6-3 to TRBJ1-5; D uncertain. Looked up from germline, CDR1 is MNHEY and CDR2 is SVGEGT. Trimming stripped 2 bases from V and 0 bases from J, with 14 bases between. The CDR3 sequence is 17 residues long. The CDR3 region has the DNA TGTGCCAGCAGTTACCCCTCGACCCGATATAGCAATCAGCCCCAGCATTTT. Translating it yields CASSYPSTRYSNQPQHF.

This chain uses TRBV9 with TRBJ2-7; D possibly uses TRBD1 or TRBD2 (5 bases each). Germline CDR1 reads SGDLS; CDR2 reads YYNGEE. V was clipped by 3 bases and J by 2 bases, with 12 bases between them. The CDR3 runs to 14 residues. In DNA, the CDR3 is TGTGCCAGCAGCGCCCGGGACGACCCCTACGAGCAGTACTTC. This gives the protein CASSARDDPYEQYF.

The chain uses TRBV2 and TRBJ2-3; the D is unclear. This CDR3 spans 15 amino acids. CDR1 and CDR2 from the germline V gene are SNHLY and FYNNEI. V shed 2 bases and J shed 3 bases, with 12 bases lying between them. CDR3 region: CASSEYGLGTDTQYF. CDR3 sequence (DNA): TGTGCCAGCAGTGAATATGGGTTGGGGACAGATACGCAGTATTTT.

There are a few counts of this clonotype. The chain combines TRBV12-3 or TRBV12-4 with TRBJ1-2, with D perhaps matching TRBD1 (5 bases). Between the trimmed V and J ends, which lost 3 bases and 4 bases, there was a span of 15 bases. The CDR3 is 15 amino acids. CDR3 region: CASSFGVIRGYGYTF. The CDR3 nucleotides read TGTGCCAGCAGTTTCGGGGTCATAAGGGGCTATGGCTACACCTTC.

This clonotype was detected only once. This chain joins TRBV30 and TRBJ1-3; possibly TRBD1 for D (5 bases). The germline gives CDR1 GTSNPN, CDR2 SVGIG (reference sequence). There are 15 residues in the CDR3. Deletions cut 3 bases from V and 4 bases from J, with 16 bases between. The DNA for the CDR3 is TGTGCCTGGAGCGGGGGACTCAATATAGGAAACACCATATATTTT. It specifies CAWSGGLNIGNTIYF.